The source of this T cell receptor beta chain is a study of Ad26.COV2.S vaccination and SARS-CoV-2 variants listed by TCRdb under 2021. At the level of the whole study: Vaccine-arm donors came from COV1001, a multicentre, randomized, double-blind, placebo-controlled phase I-IIa trial of Ad26.COV2.S in healthy adults. Ad26.COV2.S was administered intramuscularly at a dose of 5x10^10 or 1x10^11 viral particles, either as one shot or as two shots given 56 days apart. The specificity and breadth of SARS-CoV-2-reactive T cell receptors after Ad26.COV2.S vaccination were assessed by TCRbeta repertoire sequencing. The TCR-sequenced set comprised approximately 32 samples: some 20 Ad26.COV2.S vaccine recipients, 5 placebo recipients and 8 SARS-CoV-2 convalescent individuals. Participants in the trial were split at random into five groups of five each, receiving low-dose or high-dose Ad26.COV2.S once or twice, or else placebo on both occasions. Throughout the experiments and outcome assessment, investigators stayed blinded to trial group allocation. What the authors observed across the whole study: The authors noted that the TCR breadth and depth analyses may have underestimated total T cell responses. Non-spike TCR breadth was comparable between vaccine and placebo recipients, consistent with the vaccine containing only spike. The study was not powered for comparison of responses between vaccine doses or regimens. Spike-specific TCR breadth was higher in Ad26.COV2.S recipients than in placebo recipients (P = 0.0014). Substantial breadth of spike-specific CD8+ and CD4+ T cell responses was reported after vaccination.

Explained via the paper, the treatment or condition label denotes: roughly 20 received Ad26.COV2.S at low or high dose, single or two shots; about five received placebo; per-sample allocation not given. Repertoires of vaccine and placebo recipients were sequenced from samples taken on day 63 after the first injection. Between 29 July and 7 August 2020, Cohort 1b enrolled fewer than 30 adults aged 18-55 years at one site in Boston, USA. Ad26.COV2.S was a replication-incompetent adenovirus type 26 vector expressing a prefusion-stabilized SARS-CoV-2 spike protein from the original Wuhan strain. Inclusive of the bounding cysteine and phenylalanine, the CDR3 is 15 residues long. Only the CDR3 DNA stays, 45 bases, in frame from base 1. The germline V gene (reference sequence) specifies LNHDA as CDR1 and SQIVND as CDR2. Trimming costs V 4 bases and J 0 bases, and their ends lie 9 bases apart. The immunoSEQ Assay was used to sequence TCRbeta CDR3 regions. After extraction, genomic DNA underwent amplification by bias-controlled multiplex PCR, followed by high-throughput sequencing. The study's own analysis went as follows. To quantify the absolute abundance of every unique TCRbeta CDR3 region, sequences were collapsed and filtered. T cell fraction was estimated by normalization of TCRbeta template counts to usable DNA, with usable DNA being measured through amplification of reference genes present in all nucleated cells. Repertoire TCRs were annotated as SARS-CoV-2-specific by exact matching of V gene, CDR3 amino acid sequence and J gene to a known reactive TCR set. The reference SARS-CoV-2 TCR set was obtained from MIRA and was filtered for enrichment in COVID-19-positive ImmuneCODE repertoires, whereby public or cross-reactive TCRs were removed. Using the MIRA antigens, annotated TCRs were further analysed by specific ORF or by position within an ORF. Depth was the summed frequency of annotated unique rearrangements, while breadth was defined as annotated unique rearrangements over total unique productive rearrangements. TCR breadth was compared between groups using two-sided Wilcoxon rank-sum tests. Sourced from immuneACCESS, this table was stored by TCRdb with only in-frame sequences that have V and J called. A share of the clones is absent; for the studies checked, an unresolved V gene accounts for under half, and the remainder has no known explanation. V and J calls and clone size are those listed in that table; D and trimming were worked out from the DNA. The sample contains about 350,000 clones, roughly 91% of them found a single time. The ten largest clones take up around 4.5% of the sample.

On this clone: It has no known antigen specificity. The record has no base qualities; no much larger clone is one base away.

The source is a person aged 18-60 years who received the Ad26.COV2.S COVID-19 vaccine or a placebo. The chain is assembled from TRBV19 and TRBJ1-4; the best D guess is TRBD1, with 6 bases matching. The source was peripheral blood, collected in a trial of Ad26.COV2.S vaccine versus placebo. In nucleotide form, the sequence is TGTGCCAGTAGTAGGGACACTGCAACTAATGAAAAACTGTTTTTT. Its protein is CASSRDTATNEKLFF.